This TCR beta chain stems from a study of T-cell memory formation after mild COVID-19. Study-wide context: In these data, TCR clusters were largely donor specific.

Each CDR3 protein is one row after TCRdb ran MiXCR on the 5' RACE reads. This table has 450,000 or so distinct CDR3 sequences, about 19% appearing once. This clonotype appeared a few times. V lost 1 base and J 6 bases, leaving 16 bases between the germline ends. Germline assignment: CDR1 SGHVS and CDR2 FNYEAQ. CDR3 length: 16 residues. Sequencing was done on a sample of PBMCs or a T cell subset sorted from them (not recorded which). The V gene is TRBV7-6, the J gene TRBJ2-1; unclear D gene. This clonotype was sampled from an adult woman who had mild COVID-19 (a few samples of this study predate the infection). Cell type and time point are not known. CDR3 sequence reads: CASSLGSSGSGNEQFF. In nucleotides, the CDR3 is TGTGCCAGCAGCTTAGGCAGCTCGGGTTCGGGCAATGAGCAGTTCTTC.